This T cell receptor (beta chain) was profiled in a study of T-cell memory formation after mild COVID-19. Findings and limits, study-wide: Most CD4+ clones that shrank were in CM and EM, while CD8+ ones turned up in EMRA. Some SARS-CoV-2-responding clones were already detected in memory before infection.

This clonotype occurred many times. Its target is unknown. The CDR3 is 16 residues long. The trim removed 4 bases at V and 2 bases at J, leaving 8 bases unmatched. Per germline, CDR1 MGHRA and CDR2 YSYEKL. TCRdb itself ran the 5' RACE reads through MiXCR, one entry per CDR3 protein. The sample comprises roughly 350,000 distinct CDR3 sequences, around 13% of which are singletons, and 22% rests with the top ten. The material sequenced was PBMCs or a T cell subset sorted from them (not recorded which). This sequence was found in a young man who had mild COVID-19 (a few samples of this study predate the infection). Cell type and time point are not known. The J gene is TRBJ2-7, the V gene TRBV4-1; 10 bases match TRBD1. The CDR3 coding sequence is TGCGCCAGCAGCCCGATCGGGACAGGGGCGGCCTACGAGCAGTACTTC. Translating gives CASSPIGTGAAYEQYF.